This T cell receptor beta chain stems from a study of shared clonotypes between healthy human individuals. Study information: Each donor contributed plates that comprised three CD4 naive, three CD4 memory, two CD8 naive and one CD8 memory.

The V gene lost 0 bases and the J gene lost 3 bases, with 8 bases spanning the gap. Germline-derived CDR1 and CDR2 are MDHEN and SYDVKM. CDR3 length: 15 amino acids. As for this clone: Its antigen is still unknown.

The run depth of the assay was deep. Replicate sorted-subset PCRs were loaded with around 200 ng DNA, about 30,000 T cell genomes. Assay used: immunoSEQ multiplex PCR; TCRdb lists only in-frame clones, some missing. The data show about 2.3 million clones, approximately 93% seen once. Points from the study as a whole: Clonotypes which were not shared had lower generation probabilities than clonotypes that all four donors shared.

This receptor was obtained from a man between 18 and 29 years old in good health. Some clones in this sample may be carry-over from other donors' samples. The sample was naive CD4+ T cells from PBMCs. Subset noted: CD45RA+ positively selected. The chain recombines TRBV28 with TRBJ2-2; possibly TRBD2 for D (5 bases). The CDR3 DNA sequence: TGTGCCAGCAGTTTATGGGGAGAGTACACCGGGGAGCTGTTTTTT. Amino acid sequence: CASSLWGEYTGELFF.